The 19 T cell receptor beta chains presented below share a single source sample, sequenced in a study of T cell changes during pregnancy in multiple sclerosis. Libraries were prepared by immunoSEQ multiplex PCR; TCRdb keeps only in-frame clonotypes and omits some of them. The sample yields about 68,000 clones, about 90% seen once. The material sequenced was peripheral blood, taken in the second trimester of pregnancy. The receptors come from a female donor with multiple sclerosis, enrolled in a pregnancy study.

V gene TRBV7-9 combines with J gene TRBJ1-3, with 9 bases that match TRBD1. This CDR3 region has 14 residues. The germline V gene encodes CDR1 SEHNR and CDR2 FQNEAQ (reference sequence). The V gene end was trimmed by 5 bases and the J gene end by 5 bases; junction bases not matched to a gene: 4. The CDR3: CASSRGTGRNTIYF. The CDR3 DNA reads TGTGCCAGCAGCCGAGGGACAGGGAGAAACACCATATATTTT. Combining the CDR3 with reference TRBV7-9 and TRBJ1-3 gives the whole variable domain DTGVSQNPRHKITKRGQNVTFRCDPISEHNRLYWYRQTLGQGPEFLTYFQNEAQLEKSRLLSDRFSAERPKGSFSTLEIQRTEQGDSAMYLCASSRGTGRNTIYFGEGSWLTVV.

The chain carries TRBV5-6 and TRBJ2-7; D is possibly TRBD1 (5 bases). The CDR3 is made up of 15 amino acids. V was cut by 2 bases and J by 0 bases, with 12 bases left in between. Germline loops: CDR1 SGHDT, CDR2 YYEEEE. The CDR3 DNA reads TGTGCCAGCAGCTTCAGGGCATTTAGCTCCTACGAGCAGTACTTC. Encoded protein: CASSFRAFSSYEQYF. Looking up the rest from reference TRBV5-6 and TRBJ2-7 gives the full variable domain: DAGVTQSPTHLIKTRGQQVTLRCSPKSGHDTVSWYQQALGQGPQFIFQYYEEEERQRGNFPDRFSGHQFPNYSSELNVNALLLGDSALYLCASSFRAFSSYEQYFGPGTRLTVT.

CDR3 region: CASSLDRGAEAFF. In nucleotides, the CDR3 is TGTGCCAGCAGCTTAGACAGGGGCGCTGAAGCTTTCTTT. The chain has TRBV7-8 and TRBJ1-1; 7 nucleotides agree with TRBD1. The CDR3 covers 13 residues. V was pared by 1 base and J by 6 bases, with 2 bases of the junction left unmatched. The germline gives CDR1 SGHVS, CDR2 FQNEAQ.

Regarding this clone: Different DNA sequences within this sample yield the same CDR3. The chain couples TRBV7-2 to TRBJ2-7; a possible D gene is TRBD1 (5 bases). V was cut by 3 bases and J by 0 bases, with 9 bases left in between. The V gene's germline CDR1 is SGHTA and CDR2 FQGNSA. The CDR3 runs to 14 residues. CDR3 sequence (DNA): TGTGCCAGCAGCTTCGATAGGGGCTCCTACGAGCAGTACTTC. Residues: CASSFDRGSYEQYF.

This clone was counted a single time. The rearrangement links TRBV16 to TRBJ2-5; D is uncertain. The V gene's germline CDR1 is KGHSY and CDR2 FQNENV. This CDR3 has 13 residues. V was pared by 1 base and J by 1 base, with 4 bases between. The CDR3 coding sequence is TGTGCCAGCAGCCAATTAATCCAAGAGACCCAGTACTTC. Translation gives CASSQLIQETQYF.

This sequence joins TRBV4-2 and TRBJ2-7; D remains unclear. The CDR3 is made up of 14 amino acids. Trimming took 0 bases from V and 5 from J, leaving 11 bases between them. Germline assignment: CDR1 LGHNA and CDR2 YNFKEQ. The CDR3 DNA reads TGTGCCAGCAGCCAAGATATCGAAGCCCACGAGCAGTACTTC. Protein sequence: CASSQDIEAHEQYF.

V usage is TRBV11-3 and J usage is TRBJ2-5; no clear D. The germline V gene encodes CDR1 SGHNT and CDR2 YENEEA. V was trimmed by 4 bases and J by 5 bases, leaving 11 bases between them. There are 13 residues in the CDR3. This CDR3 is CASSSSFAETQYF. The DNA of the CDR3 is TGTGCCAGCAGCTCCTCCTTTGCGGAGACCCAGTACTTC.

The table lists this clone with a count of one. The V call is TRBV15, the J call TRBJ2-5; 12 nucleotides match TRBD1. CDR1 is LNHNV and CDR2 is YYDKDF in the germline V gene (reference sequence). V lost 9 bases to trimming and J lost 6 bases; unmatched junction nucleotides: 8. The length of the CDR3 is 14 residues. The CDR3 loop is CATGGTGGVKTQYF. The CDR3 nucleotides are TGTGCCACGGGCGGGACAGGGGGCGTAAAGACCCAGTACTTC.

The J gene is TRBJ2-3, the V gene TRBV19; possible D gene TRBD1, 6 bases. The CDR3 extends over 18 amino acids. V lost 6 bases and J 2 bases, leaving 24 bases between the germline ends. CDR1 and CDR2 from the germline V gene are LNHDA and SQIVND (reference sequence). CDR3 coding DNA: TGTGCCAGTAGGGTGCTTCATCCGGGACAACCCATCACAGATACGCAGTATTTT. It is translated as CASRVLHPGQPITDTQYF.

The chain carries TRBV6-1 and TRBJ2-2, with 10 positions matching TRBD1. After removal of 6 bases from V and 4 bases from J, the junction contained 2 bases not matched to a gene. The germline gives CDR1 MNHNS, CDR2 SASEGT. The CDR3 extends over 14 amino acids. CDR3 residues: CASSGQGVTGELFF. CDR3 coding DNA: TGTGCCAGCAGCGGACAGGGGGTCACCGGGGAGCTGTTTTTT.

V usage is TRBV18 and J usage is TRBJ2-3, with D possibly being TRBD2 (7 bases). The V gene lost 6 bases and the J gene lost 4 bases, with 17 bases spanning the gap. This CDR3 is 15 amino acids long. Germline V CDR1 and CDR2: KGHSH, LQKENI. CDR3 amino acids: CASSTTGGRADTQYF. DNA for the CDR3: TGTGCCAGCTCCACGACCGGGGGGCGAGCAGATACGCAGTATTTT.

This clone was recorded a few times. V gene TRBV19 combines with J gene TRBJ2-7; TRBD1 matches at 10 bases. The CDR3 runs to 15 residues. V dropped 5 bases and J dropped 1; count of bases not matched to a gene: 5. In germline, CDR1 is LNHDA, CDR2 SQIVND (reference sequence). This chain's CDR3 is CASSADRGVSYEQYF. The CDR3 bases are TGTGCCAGTAGTGCGGACAGGGGGGTTTCCTACGAGCAGTACTTC.

The chain links TRBV2 to TRBJ2-5; TRBD2 agrees at 16 bases. CDR1 is SNHLY, CDR2 FYNNEI, per germline. CDR3 length: 16 residues. The J segment lost 5 bases and the V segment lost 5 bases, leaving 5 bases of the junction unmatched. The CDR3 DNA is TGTGCCAGCAGTTTGGGACTAGCGGGGGGGCAGGAGACCCAGTACTTC. It codes for CASSLGLAGGQETQYF.

The chain uses TRBV9 and TRBJ1-4; D gene uncertain. The V end lost 3 bases, the J end lost 8 bases, and 17 bases lay between the germline ends. CDR3 size: 15 residues. Germline values: CDR1 SGDLS, CDR2 YYNGEE. The CDR3 nucleotides are TGTGCCAGCAGCGCGGGTGAGCGGTCGGCGGAAAAACTGTTTTTT. This translates into CASSAGERSAEKLFF. The full variable domain, its missing parts supplied by reference TRBV9 and TRBJ1-4, is DSGVTQTPKHLITATGQRVTLRCSPRSGDLSVYWYQQSLDQGLQFLIQYYNGEERAKGNILERFSAQQFPDLHSELNLSSLELGDSALYFCASSAGERSAEKLFFGSGTQLSVL.

V is TRBV4-2 and J is TRBJ2-3; 10 bases fit TRBD2. The CDR3 totals 17 residues. CDR1 LGHNA and CDR2 YNFKEQ come from the germline V gene. The J segment lost 4 bases and the V segment lost 1 base, leaving 8 bases of the junction unmatched. The CDR3 nucleotides read TGTGCCAGCAGCCAAGGGAGCGGGGGGGCCCTCGCAGATACGCAGTATTTT. Protein sequence: CASSQGSGGALADTQYF.

The chain is built from TRBV6-4 and TRBJ2-3; 12 nucleotides align to TRBD2. Germline loops: CDR1 MRHNA, CDR2 SNTAGT. J gave up 5 bases and V 4 bases, and 10 bases lay outside the gene matches. The CDR3 spans 17 residues. The CDR3 DNA follows: TGTGCCAGCAGTGCCGCTAGCGGGGGGGCATCTGGAGATACGCAGTATTTT. It codes for CASSAASGGASGDTQYF.

This clone was seen a few times. This rearrangement joins TRBV7-3 to TRBJ1-1; the D gene is possibly TRBD1 (6 bases). V shed 3 bases and J shed 5 bases, with 13 bases lying between them. Germline values: CDR1 SGHTA, CDR2 FQGTGA. The CDR3 spans 14 residues. The CDR3 DNA is TGTGCCAGCAGCTTGGGGGCGAGGTGGACTGAAGCTTTCTTT. Its translation is CASSLGARWTEAFF.

This clone was seen a single time. The chain couples TRBV4-1 to TRBJ1-3, with D tentatively TRBD1 (6 bases). Germline assignment: CDR1 MGHRA and CDR2 YSYEKL. The CDR3 sequence is 14 residues long. V gave up 1 base and J gave up 3 bases, with 7 bases separating them. CDR3 protein: CASSQAGDGNTIYF. The CDR3 coding sequence is TGCGCCAGCAGCCAAGCAGGGGATGGAAACACCATATATTTT.

The rearrangement joins TRBV27 to TRBJ1-1; no definite D call. The length of the CDR3 is 17 residues. Germline V lookup: CDR1 MNHEY, CDR2 SMNVEV (reference sequence). Between the trimmed V and J ends, which lost 5 bases and 1 base, there was a span of 20 bases. CDR3 DNA: TGTGCCAGCAGTCCTTACTCCTCAAAACTCGGGAACACTGAAGCTTTCTTT. This sequence encodes CASSPYSSKLGNTEAFF.